This T cell receptor (beta chain) was identified during a study of cytomegalovirus exposure and HLA in healthy donors. General observations from the study: In vitro data verified a few CMV-associated chains as specific for CMV antigens. Researchers catalogued approximately 170 TCR beta chains as cytomegalovirus-associated. Per published reports, the classifier diagnosed cytomegalovirus status with high specificity and sensitivity.

Method: immunoSEQ multiplex PCR; TCRdb's copy keeps in-frame clones and lacks some. The table has about 160,000 clones, approximately 89% seen once. About this clone itself: Its antigen is unidentified.

The clonotype originates from a man younger than 30 in good health and CMV-seropositive. Sequenced material: PBMCs.

In nucleotides, the CDR3 is TGTGCCAGTAGTATTTCACAGGGTGGAAGGGGCTACACCTTC. As protein: CASSISQGGRGYTF. J is TRBJ1-2 and V is TRBV19, with D perhaps matching TRBD1 (6 bases). CDR3 length equals 14 residues. The germline gives CDR1 LNHDA, CDR2 SQIVND (reference sequence). V was pared by 3 bases and J by 8 bases, with 16 bases between.